This TCR beta chain is from a study of patients and donors after allogeneic stem cell transplantation. TCRdb re-called the RT-PCR reads through MiXCR, storing one row per CDR3 protein. The sample records 110,000 or so distinct CDR3 sequences, 35% being singletons. Germline V lookup: CDR1 SGHRS, CDR2 YFSETQ. The CDR3 runs to 13 residues. The trim removed 1 base at V and 5 bases at J, leaving 2 bases unmatched. This receptor was obtained from a human donor who was either an allogeneic HSCT recipient or a stem cell or donor lymphocyte infusion donor (not recorded which). It is not recorded whose cells these are; they may come from a transplant donor. Input material: blood, either unsorted or a sorted T cell fraction (not recorded which). The V and J genes are TRBV5-1 and TRBJ2-7, with 8 bases aligning to TRBD1. The DNA for the CDR3 is TGCGCCAGCAGCTTGTCGACAGGGGACGAGCAGTACTTC. Protein sequence: CASSLSTGDEQYF.